Presented here are 10 T cell receptor beta chains from one specimen sequenced in a study of blood T cell repertoires in COVID-19. Sequenced by immunoSEQ multiplex PCR; TCRdb stores in-frame clones only, minus some. Of about 240,000 clones in the sample, 80% to 85% were seen once. The sequencing input was peripheral blood. These receptors were obtained from an elderly woman with COVID-19, enrolled during active disease.

The V call is TRBV5-4, the J call TRBJ2-7; D might be TRBD1 (7 bases). Deletions cut 4 bases from V and 5 bases from J, with 19 bases between. There are 15 residues in the CDR3. Germline-derived CDR1 and CDR2 are SGHNT and YYREEE (reference sequence). CDR3 region: CASSRQGGEVNEQYF. Here the CDR3 DNA reads TGTGCCAGCAGCAGACAGGGTGGGGAGGTAAACGAGCAGTACTTC.

This sequence joins TRBV6-6 and TRBJ2-4, with D tentatively TRBD2 (5 bases). Germline CDR1 is MNHNY and CDR2 is SVGAGI (reference sequence). The CDR3 loop spans 15 amino acids. Deletions cut 5 bases from V and 0 bases from J, with 11 bases between. The CDR3 region is CASSPEGLAKNIQYF. In DNA form, the CDR3 reads TGTGCCAGCAGTCCAGAGGGCCTAGCCAAAAACATTCAGTACTTC.

The chain links TRBV5-4 to TRBJ1-2; D is perhaps TRBD1 (6 bases). Germline CDR1 SGHNT, CDR2 YYREEE (reference sequence). This CDR3 contains 14 residues. Trimming took 2 bases from V and 4 from J, leaving 12 bases between them. As DNA, the CDR3 is TGTGCCAGCAGCTTTGTAGGACAGTTCTATGGCTACACCTTC. Encoded protein: CASSFVGQFYGYTF.

The chain links TRBV4-2 to TRBJ2-7; a possible D gene is TRBD2 (5 bases). The CDR3 totals 15 residues. Between the trimmed V and J ends, which lost 1 base and 0 bases, there was a span of 10 bases. The V gene's germline CDR1 is LGHNA and CDR2 YNFKEQ. The CDR3 sequence: CASSQVVGSSYEQYF. Written as DNA, the CDR3 is TGTGCCAGCAGCCAAGTGGTGGGGAGCTCCTACGAGCAGTACTTC.

V and J are TRBV24-1 and TRBJ2-3; weak D call: TRBD2 (5 bases). This CDR3 region has 16 residues. The germline V and J ends were trimmed by 1 base and 0 bases, with 10 bases remaining between them. The germline V gene encodes CDR1 KGHDR and CDR2 SFDVKD. This chain's CDR3 is CATSDLADGSTDTQYF. The DNA for the CDR3 is TGTGCCACCAGTGATTTAGCGGACGGAAGCACAGATACGCAGTATTTT.

The chain joins TRBV5-1 to TRBJ1-1, with TRBD1 identical over 8 bases. This CDR3 has 16 residues. V dropped 4 bases and J dropped 4; count of bases not matched to a gene: 12. CDR1 SGHRS and CDR2 YFSETQ come from the germline V gene. CDR3 coding DNA: TGCGCCAGCAGCCTCGGACAGGGATTTGTCGGCACTGAAGCTTTCTTT. It encodes CASSLGQGFVGTEAFF.

The chain uses TRBV3-1 (or the pseudogene TRBV3-2) and TRBJ2-7; D is unclear. The germline V gene encodes CDR1 LGHDT and CDR2 YNNKEL (reference sequence). There are 13 residues in the CDR3. V was trimmed by 0 bases and J by 3 bases, leaving 6 bases between them. CDR3 protein: CASSQDRSYEQYF. For the CDR3, the DNA is TGTGCCAGCAGCCAAGATCGCAGCTACGAGCAGTACTTC.

The chain employs TRBV6-5 and TRBJ1-2; possible D gene TRBD1, 5 bases. Trimming stripped 11 bases from V and 2 bases from J, with 18 bases between. There are 14 residues in the CDR3. Germline CDR1 reads MNHEY; CDR2 reads SVGAGI. In DNA, the CDR3 is TGTGCCGCCTTCGGGGGAACCGGGAACTATGGCTACACCTTC. This translates into CAAFGGTGNYGYTF.

J is TRBJ1-2 and V is TRBV3-1 (or the pseudogene TRBV3-2); 10 bases agree with TRBD1. V gave up 1 base and J gave up 7 bases; unmatched junction bases: 6. The CDR3 extends over 15 amino acids. Germline values: CDR1 LGHDT, CDR2 YNNKEL (reference sequence). The CDR3, as DNA: TGTGCCAGCAGCCAAGCTCCCGACAGGGGGCTTGGCTACACCTTC. This codes for CASSQAPDRGLGYTF.

This clone showed up just once. The chain employs TRBV19 and TRBJ1-5; TRBD1 agrees at 10 bases. V dropped 2 bases and J dropped 2; count of bases not matched to a gene: 3. CDR1 is LNHDA, CDR2 SQIVND, per germline (reference sequence). The CDR3 is 16 amino acids. The CDR3 region has the DNA TGTGCCAGTAGTATAAGGACAGGGGGAGGCAATCAGCCCCAGCATTTT. Translation gives CASSIRTGGGNQPQHF.